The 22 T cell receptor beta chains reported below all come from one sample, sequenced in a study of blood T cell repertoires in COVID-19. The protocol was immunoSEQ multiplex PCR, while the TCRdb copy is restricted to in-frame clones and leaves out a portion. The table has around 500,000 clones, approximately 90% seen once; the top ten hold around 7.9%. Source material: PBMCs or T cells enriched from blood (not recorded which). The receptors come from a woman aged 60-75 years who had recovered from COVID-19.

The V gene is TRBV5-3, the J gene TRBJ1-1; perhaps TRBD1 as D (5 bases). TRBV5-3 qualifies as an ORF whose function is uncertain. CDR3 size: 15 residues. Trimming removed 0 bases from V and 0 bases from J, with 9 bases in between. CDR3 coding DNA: TGTGCCAGAAGCTTGGTATGGGGCTTGAACACTGAAGCTTTCTTT. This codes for CARSLVWGLNTEAFF.

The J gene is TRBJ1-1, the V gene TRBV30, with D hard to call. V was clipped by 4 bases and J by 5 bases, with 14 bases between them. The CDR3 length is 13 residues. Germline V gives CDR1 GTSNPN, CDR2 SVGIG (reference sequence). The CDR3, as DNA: TGTGCCTGGATCGACCATCCGGGAACTGAAGCTTTCTTT. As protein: CAWIDHPGTEAFF.

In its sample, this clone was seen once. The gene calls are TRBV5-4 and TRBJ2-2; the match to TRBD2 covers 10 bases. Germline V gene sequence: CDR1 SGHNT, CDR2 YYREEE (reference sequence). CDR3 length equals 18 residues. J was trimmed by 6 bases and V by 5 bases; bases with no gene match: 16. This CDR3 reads CASSSYKAGGLLAGELFF. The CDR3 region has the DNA TGTGCCAGCAGTTCCTACAAAGCGGGGGGGCTTTTGGCCGGGGAGCTGTTTTTT.

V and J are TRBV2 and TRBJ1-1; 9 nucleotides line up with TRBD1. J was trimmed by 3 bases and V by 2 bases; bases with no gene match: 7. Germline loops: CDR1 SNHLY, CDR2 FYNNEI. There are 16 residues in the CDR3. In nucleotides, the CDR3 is TGTGCCAGCAGTGAACAGACAGGGGGAGGGGACACTGAAGCTTTCTTT. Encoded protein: CASSEQTGGGDTEAFF.

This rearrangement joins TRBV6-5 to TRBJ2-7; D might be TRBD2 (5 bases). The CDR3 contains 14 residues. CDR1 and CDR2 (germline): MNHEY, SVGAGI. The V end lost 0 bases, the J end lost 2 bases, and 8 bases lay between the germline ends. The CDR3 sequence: CASSYSRGPYEQYV. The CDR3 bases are TGTGCCAGCAGTTACTCACGAGGGCCCTACGAGCAGTACGTC.

The CDR3 spells CASSLGQGGYTIYF. The CDR3 region has the DNA TGTGCCAGCAGTCTTGGACAGGGGGGATACACCATATATTTT. The chain combines TRBV7-2 with TRBJ1-3; 10 bases fit TRBD1. The J segment lost 8 bases and the V segment lost 6 bases, leaving 7 bases of the junction unmatched. The V gene's germline CDR1 is SGHTA and CDR2 FQGNSA. There are 14 residues in the CDR3.

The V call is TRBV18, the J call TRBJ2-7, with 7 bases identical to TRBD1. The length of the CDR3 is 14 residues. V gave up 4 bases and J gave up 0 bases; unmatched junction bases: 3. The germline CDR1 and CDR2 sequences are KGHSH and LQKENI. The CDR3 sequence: CASSLNRGSYEQYV. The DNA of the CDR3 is TGTGCCAGCTCACTGAACAGGGGCTCCTACGAGCAGTACGTC.

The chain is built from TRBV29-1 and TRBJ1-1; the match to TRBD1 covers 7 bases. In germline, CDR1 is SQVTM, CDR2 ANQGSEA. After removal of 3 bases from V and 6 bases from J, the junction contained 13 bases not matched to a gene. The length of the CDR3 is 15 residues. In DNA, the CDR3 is TGCAGCGTTGACGAGGCGGGGAGGCAGGGGGCTGAAGCTTTCTTT. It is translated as CSVDEAGRQGAEAFF.

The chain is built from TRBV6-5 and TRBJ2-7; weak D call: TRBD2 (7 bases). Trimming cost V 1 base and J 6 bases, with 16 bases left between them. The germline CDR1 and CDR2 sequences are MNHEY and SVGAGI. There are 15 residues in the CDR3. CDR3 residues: CASSYLKGGRIEQYV. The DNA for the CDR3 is TGTGCCAGCAGTTACTTGAAGGGGGGGCGGATCGAGCAGTACGTC.

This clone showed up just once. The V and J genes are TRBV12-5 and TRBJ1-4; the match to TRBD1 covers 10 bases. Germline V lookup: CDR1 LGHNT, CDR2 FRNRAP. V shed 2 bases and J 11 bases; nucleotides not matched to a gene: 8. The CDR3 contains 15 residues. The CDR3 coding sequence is TGTGCTAGTGGTTTGACGGGACAGGGGACGGGGAAACTGTTTTTT. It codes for CASGLTGQGTGKLFF.

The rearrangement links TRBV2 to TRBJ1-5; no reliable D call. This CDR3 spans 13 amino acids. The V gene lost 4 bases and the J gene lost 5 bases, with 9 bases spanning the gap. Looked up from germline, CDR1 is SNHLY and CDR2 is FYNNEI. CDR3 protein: CASSVGIHQPQHF. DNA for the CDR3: TGTGCCAGCAGTGTCGGGATTCATCAGCCCCAGCATTTT.

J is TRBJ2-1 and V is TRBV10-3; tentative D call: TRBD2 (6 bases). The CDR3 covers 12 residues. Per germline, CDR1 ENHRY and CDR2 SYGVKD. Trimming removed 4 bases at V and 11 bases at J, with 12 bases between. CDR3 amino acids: CAISGTGEKQFF. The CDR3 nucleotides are TGTGCCATCAGTGGTACGGGGGAAAAGCAGTTCTTC.

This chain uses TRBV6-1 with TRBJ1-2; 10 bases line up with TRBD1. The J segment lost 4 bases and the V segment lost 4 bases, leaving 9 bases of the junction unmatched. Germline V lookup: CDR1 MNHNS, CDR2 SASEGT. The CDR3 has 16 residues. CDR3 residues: CASSANPGQGTYGYTF. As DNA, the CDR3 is TGTGCCAGCAGTGCTAATCCGGGACAGGGGACCTATGGCTACACCTTC.

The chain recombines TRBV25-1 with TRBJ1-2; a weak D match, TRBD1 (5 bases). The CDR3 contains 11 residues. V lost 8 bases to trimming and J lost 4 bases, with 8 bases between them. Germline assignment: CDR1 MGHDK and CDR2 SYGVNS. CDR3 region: CASGQGYGYTF. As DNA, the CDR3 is TGTGCCAGCGGGCAGGGCTATGGCTACACCTTC.

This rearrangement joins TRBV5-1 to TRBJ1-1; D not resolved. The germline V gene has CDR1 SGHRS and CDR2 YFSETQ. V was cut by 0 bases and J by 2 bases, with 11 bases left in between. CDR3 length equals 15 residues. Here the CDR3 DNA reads TGCGCCAGCAGCTTGGCCCCGGAGAGAAACACTGAAGCTTTCTTT. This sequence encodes CASSLAPERNTEAFF.

The CDR3: CASSLGTGDEKLFF. The CDR3 coding sequence is TGCGCCAGCAGCTTGGGGACAGGGGATGAAAAACTGTTTTTT. The chain uses TRBV5-1 and TRBJ1-4; 9 bases are a match to TRBD1. The CDR3 contains 14 residues. From germline, CDR1 is SGHRS and CDR2 YFSETQ. V was pared by 0 bases and J by 6 bases, with 0 bases of the junction left unmatched.

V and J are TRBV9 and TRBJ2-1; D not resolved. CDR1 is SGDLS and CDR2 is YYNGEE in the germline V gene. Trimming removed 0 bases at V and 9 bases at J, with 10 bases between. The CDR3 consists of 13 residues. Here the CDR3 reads CASSVAGQSEQFF. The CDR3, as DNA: TGTGCCAGCAGCGTAGCGGGTCAGAGTGAGCAGTTCTTC.

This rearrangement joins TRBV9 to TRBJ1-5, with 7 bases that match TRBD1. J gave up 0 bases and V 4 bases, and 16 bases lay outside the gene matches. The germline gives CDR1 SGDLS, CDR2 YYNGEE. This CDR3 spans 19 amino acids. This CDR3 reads CASSSTGEVRSLSNQPQHF. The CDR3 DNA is TGTGCCAGCAGCTCCACAGGGGAAGTAAGGTCCCTTAGCAATCAGCCCCAGCATTTT.

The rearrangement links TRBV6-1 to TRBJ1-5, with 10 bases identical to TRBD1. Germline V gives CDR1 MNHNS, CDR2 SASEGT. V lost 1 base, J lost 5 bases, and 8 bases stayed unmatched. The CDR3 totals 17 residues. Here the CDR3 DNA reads TGTGCCAGCAGTGAAGTTTCCGTGGGACAGGGGTATCAGCCCCAGCATTTT. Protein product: CASSEVSVGQGYQPQHF.

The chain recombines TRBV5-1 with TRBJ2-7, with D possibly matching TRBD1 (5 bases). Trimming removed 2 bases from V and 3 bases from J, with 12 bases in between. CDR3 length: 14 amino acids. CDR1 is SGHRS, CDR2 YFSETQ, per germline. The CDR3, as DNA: TGCGCCAGCAGCTTACAAGGGGAAAACTACGAGCAGTACTTC. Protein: CASSLQGENYEQYF.

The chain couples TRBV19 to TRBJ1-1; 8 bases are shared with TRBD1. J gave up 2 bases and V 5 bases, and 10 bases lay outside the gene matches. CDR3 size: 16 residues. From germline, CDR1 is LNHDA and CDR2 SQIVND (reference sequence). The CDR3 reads CASSGAPDRANTEAFF. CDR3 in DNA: TGTGCCAGTAGTGGTGCCCCGGACAGGGCCAACACTGAAGCTTTCTTT.

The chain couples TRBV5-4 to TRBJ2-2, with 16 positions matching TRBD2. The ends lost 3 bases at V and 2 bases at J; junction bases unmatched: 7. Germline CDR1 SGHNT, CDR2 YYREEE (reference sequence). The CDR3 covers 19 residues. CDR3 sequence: CASSSGTSGGASNTGELFF. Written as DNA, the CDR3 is TGTGCCAGCAGCTCCGGGACTAGCGGGGGGGCCTCCAACACCGGGGAGCTGTTTTTT.